The 8 T cell receptor beta chains listed next were all sequenced from one sample in a study of control samples from healthy donors and cancer patients. Clones were read by immunoSEQ multiplex PCR, and TCRdb kept only the in-frame ones, dropping some. This sample has around 30,000 clones; about 94% occur once, and the top ten carry 1.5% to 2%. Source material: PBMCs. The source is a man between 35 and 55 years old with colorectal cancer.

The chain carries TRBV25-1 and TRBJ2-1, with a possible D match to TRBD1 (6 bases). Trimming pared 2 bases from V and 4 bases from J, leaving 9 bases between. Germline CDR1 is MGHDK and CDR2 is SYGVNS. The CDR3 loop spans 14 amino acids. The CDR3 region has the DNA TGTGCCAGCAGTGAACCGCAGGGGTACAATGAGCAGTTCTTC. This encodes CASSEPQGYNEQFF.

The genes are TRBV5-4 and TRBJ1-2; D is ambiguous. CDR1 and CDR2 from the germline V gene are SGHNT and YYREEE (reference sequence). The CDR3 runs to 14 residues. V lost 1 base and J lost 3, with 10 bases in between. The CDR3, as DNA: TGTGCCAGCAGCTTGTACGAGGGCTACTATGGCTACACCTTC. This gives the protein CASSLYEGYYGYTF.

The V gene is TRBV9, the J gene TRBJ2-1; 7 nucleotides agree with TRBD1. Germline V gives CDR1 SGDLS, CDR2 YYNGEE. The V and J ends lost 4 bases and 5 bases, in that order; junction bases with no gene match: 12. The CDR3 loop spans 16 amino acids. This CDR3 reads CASSPGTVERNNEQFF. The CDR3 nucleotides read TGTGCCAGCAGCCCTGGGACAGTGGAGAGAAACAATGAGCAGTTCTTC.

This clone was detected only once. This chain uses TRBV9 with TRBJ2-7, with a weak D call TRBD2 (5 bases). The CDR3 has 15 amino acids. V lost 4 bases, J lost 0 bases, and 14 bases lay in between. Germline CDR1 reads SGDLS; CDR2 reads YYNGEE. The DNA of the CDR3 is TGTGCCAGCAGCCCCCATACGGGGAGCTCCTACGAGCAGTACTTC. The encoded protein is CASSPHTGSSYEQYF.

The V call is TRBV30, the J call TRBJ2-1; D gene uncertain. The CDR3 consists of 13 residues. Between the trimmed V and J ends, which lost 5 bases and 4 bases, there was a span of 12 bases. Germline V gene data show CDR1 as GTSNPN and CDR2 as SVGIG (reference sequence). CDR3 loop: CAWAFVAYNEQFF. CDR3 nucleotide sequence: TGTGCCTGGGCGTTTGTGGCTTACAATGAGCAGTTCTTC. The variable domain in full, completed from reference TRBV30 and TRBJ2-1, reads SQTIHQWPATLVQPVGSPLSLECTVEGTSNPNLYWYRQAAGRGLQLLFYSVGIGQISSEVPQNLSASRPQDRQFILSSKKLLLSDSGFYLCAWAFVAYNEQFFGPGTRLTVL.

This chain links TRBV29-1 with TRBJ2-1; 8 bases match TRBD2. This CDR3 region has 16 residues. In germline, CDR1 is SQVTM, CDR2 ANQGSEA. J gave up 4 bases and V 7 bases, and 15 bases lay outside the gene matches. The CDR3 sequence is CSAEGSVLAAYNEQFF. In DNA, the CDR3 is TGCAGCGCCGAAGGGTCGGTACTAGCGGCTTACAATGAGCAGTTCTTC.

V is TRBV27 and J is TRBJ2-3, with D tentatively TRBD1 (6 bases). Germline loops: CDR1 MNHEY, CDR2 SMNVEV (reference sequence). V was clipped by 4 bases and J by 5 bases, with 16 bases between them. CDR3 size: 15 residues. This CDR3 is CASSSIRGRGDTQYF. CDR3 sequence (DNA): TGTGCCAGCAGTTCAATCAGGGGCCGAGGAGATACGCAGTATTTT.

The V and J genes are TRBV30 and TRBJ1-1, with 9 bases aligning to TRBD1. CDR1 and CDR2 from the germline V gene are GTSNPN and SVGIG (reference sequence). The ends lost 2 bases at V and 5 bases at J; junction bases unmatched: 9. The CDR3 is made up of 15 amino acids. CDR3 bases: TGTGCCTGGAGTACCCCCGGGACAGGGCGGACTGAAGCTTTCTTT. Its translation is CAWSTPGTGRTEAFF.